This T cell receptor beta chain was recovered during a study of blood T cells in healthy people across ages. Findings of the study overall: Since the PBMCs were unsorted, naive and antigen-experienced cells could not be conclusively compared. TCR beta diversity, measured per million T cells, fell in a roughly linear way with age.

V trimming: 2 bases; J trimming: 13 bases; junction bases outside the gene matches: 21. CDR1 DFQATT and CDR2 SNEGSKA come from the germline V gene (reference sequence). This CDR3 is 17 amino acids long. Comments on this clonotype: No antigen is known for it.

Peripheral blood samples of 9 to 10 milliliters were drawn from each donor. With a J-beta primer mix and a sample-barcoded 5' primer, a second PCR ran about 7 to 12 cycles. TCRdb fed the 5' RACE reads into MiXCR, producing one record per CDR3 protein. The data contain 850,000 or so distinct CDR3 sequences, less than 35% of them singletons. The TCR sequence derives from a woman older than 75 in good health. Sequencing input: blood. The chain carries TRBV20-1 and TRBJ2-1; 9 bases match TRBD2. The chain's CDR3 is CSARLIRRGGVKETQFF. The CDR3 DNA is TGCAGTGCTAGACTGATCAGGCGCGGGGGGGTAAAAGAGACCCAGTTCTTC.